One and the same sample provided the 21 T cell receptor beta chains below, sequenced in a study of OX40 agonist ivuxolimab in advanced cancers. Clones were sequenced by immunoSEQ multiplex PCR, and TCRdb holds only the in-frame ones, with some missing. The sample comprises 90,000 to 100,000 clones, approximately 90% of which are singletons, and around 0.82% rests with the top ten. Material: CD4+ or CD8+ T cells sorted from blood, obtained in a trial of the OX40 agonist ivuxolimab. The source is an adult with an advanced solid tumor such as melanoma, head and neck, liver or kidney cancer.

This chain links TRBV9 with TRBJ1-3; a possible D gene is TRBD1 (6 bases). CDR1 SGDLS and CDR2 YYNGEE come from the germline V gene. With 4 bases removed from V and 0 bases from J, the gap between germline ends came to 14 bases. CDR3 length equals 16 residues. CDR3 residues: CASSLTGQLSGNTIYF. The CDR3 nucleotides read TGTGCCAGCAGCCTAACGGGACAACTCTCTGGAAACACCATATATTTT.

V is TRBV10-3 and J is TRBJ2-5; weak D call: TRBD1 (5 bases). V was clipped by 5 bases and J by 0 bases, with 7 bases between them. The CDR3 is 13 residues long. Germline assignment: CDR1 ENHRY and CDR2 SYGVKD. The CDR3 protein is CAISKTDQETQYF. CDR3 sequence (DNA): TGTGCCATCAGTAAGACAGACCAAGAGACCCAGTACTTC.

The V gene is TRBV7-2, the J gene TRBJ2-2; 10 bases fit TRBD2. V dropped 6 bases and J dropped 6; count of bases not matched to a gene: 7. This CDR3 is 15 amino acids long. Germline V gives CDR1 SGHTA, CDR2 FQGNSA. This chain's CDR3 is CASRSASGRPGELFF. The CDR3, as DNA: TGTGCCAGCAGGAGCGCTAGCGGGAGACCCGGGGAGCTGTTTTTT.

In nucleotides, the CDR3 is TGTGCCAGCAGCTTCGATGGGACTACTGAAGCTTTCTTT. It translates to CASSFDGTTEAFF. The chain has TRBV7-9 and TRBJ1-1, with TRBD1 as a possible D gene (5 bases). Germline V gene lookup returns CDR1 SEHNR and CDR2 FQNEAQ (reference sequence). The CDR3 is 13 residues long. Trimming stripped 3 bases from V and 5 bases from J, with 10 bases between.

The chain links TRBV5-6 to TRBJ2-2; 10 nucleotides line up with TRBD2. From germline, CDR1 is SGHDT and CDR2 YYEEEE. This CDR3 has 14 residues. The V segment lost 4 bases and the J segment 8 bases; nucleotides outside the gene matches: 5. CDR3 nucleotides: TGTGCCAGCAGCCCCACTAGCGGGGAAGGGGAGCTGTTTTTT. Translating gives CASSPTSGEGELFF.

The chain combines TRBV29-1 with TRBJ1-2; 10 positions agree with TRBD1. Germline-derived CDR1 and CDR2 are SQVTM and ANQGSEA. CDR3 size: 15 residues. Germline trimming cut 6 bases from V and 4 bases from J; bases unmatched to any gene: 11. The CDR3 bases are TGCAGCGTCGCGCTTCCGGGACAGGGGACCTATGGCTACACCTTC. Translating gives CSVALPGQGTYGYTF.

The chain uses TRBV5-6 and TRBJ1-4, with TRBD1 matching 8 bases. Germline V gene data show CDR1 as SGHDT and CDR2 as YYEEEE. V gave up 3 bases and J gave up 6 bases; unmatched junction bases: 16. There are 18 residues in the CDR3. CDR3 nucleotides: TGTGCCAGCAGCTCAATATCCACCAGGGGGCGATGGGATGAAAAACTGTTTTTT. It specifies CASSSISTRGRWDEKLFF.

The rearrangement uses TRBV6-6 and TRBJ1-1; tentatively, D is TRBD1 (6 bases). The CDR3 spans 14 residues. In germline, CDR1 is MNHNY, CDR2 SVGAGI (reference sequence). Trimming left V 4 bases short and J 1 base short, with 10 bases between. The CDR3 DNA follows: TGTGCCAGCAGTTCAACCAGGGGGAACACTGAAGCTTTCTTT. Translating it yields CASSSTRGNTEAFF.

The genes are TRBV6-1 and TRBJ2-7; 9 bases are shared with TRBD2. The V and J ends lost 5 bases and 3 bases, in that order; junction bases with no gene match: 5. The germline V gene has CDR1 MNHNS and CDR2 SASEGT. The CDR3 extends over 14 amino acids. The DNA for the CDR3 is TGTGCCAGCAGTAATCTAGCGGGATTCTACGAGCAGTACGTC. Protein product: CASSNLAGFYEQYV.

This rearrangement joins TRBV2 to TRBJ2-5, with 10 bases aligning to TRBD1. Trimming removed 10 bases from V and 4 bases from J; junction bases left unmatched: 3. The CDR3 sequence is 12 residues long. From germline, CDR1 is SNHLY and CDR2 FYNNEI. CDR3 amino acids: CATRQGAETQYF. The CDR3 coding sequence is TGTGCCACCAGACAGGGGGCAGAGACCCAGTACTTC.

The chain carries TRBV6-1 and TRBJ2-7; no clear D gene. V was pared by 2 bases and J by 0 bases, with 11 bases between. The germline gives CDR1 MNHNS, CDR2 SASEGT. This CDR3 is 15 amino acids long. The CDR3 DNA is TGTGCCAGCAGTGAATTGAGTGCGAACTCCTACGAGCAGTACGTC. Translating it yields CASSELSANSYEQYV.

This clone was detected once. The rearrangement uses TRBV7-8 and TRBJ2-1; TRBD1 matches 10 bases. Looked up from germline, CDR1 is SGHVS and CDR2 is FQNEAQ. The CDR3 consists of 17 residues. V shed 2 bases, J shed 9 bases, and the junction held 13 bases outside the gene matches. The CDR3 protein is CASSLPLTGGPLSEQFF. The CDR3 DNA is TGTGCCAGCAGCTTACCCCTGACAGGGGGCCCCCTTAGTGAGCAGTTCTTC.

This clone has just one count. The chain uses TRBV6-5 and TRBJ2-3, with 9 nucleotides matching TRBD2. The J segment lost 6 bases and the V segment lost 0 bases, leaving 7 bases of the junction unmatched. This CDR3 comprises 16 residues. Germline V gene sequence: CDR1 MNHEY, CDR2 SVGAGI. CDR3: CASSYSGGRAGDTQYF. The CDR3 DNA is TGTGCCAGCAGTTACTCTGGCGGGAGGGCAGGTGATACGCAGTATTTT.

This sequence joins TRBV4-1 and TRBJ2-7, with D unclear. Trimming left V 0 bases short and J 2 bases short, with 11 bases between. The V gene's germline CDR1 is MGHRA and CDR2 YSYEKL. This CDR3 spans 15 amino acids. This CDR3 is CASSQDSLVTYEQYF. The DNA for the CDR3 is TGCGCCAGCAGCCAAGATTCGCTAGTAACCTACGAGCAGTACTTC.

This clone came up once. The chain has TRBV5-1 and TRBJ2-6, with 7 positions matching TRBD1. J was trimmed by 4 bases and V by 9 bases; bases with no gene match: 13. Germline CDR1 and CDR2: SGHRS and YFSETQ. The CDR3 runs to 16 residues. CDR3 residues: CATQTGNLAGANVLTF. The CDR3 DNA follows: TGCGCCACTCAGACAGGGAACCTCGCCGGGGCCAACGTCCTGACTTTC.

This clone has just a few counts. V and J are TRBV30 and TRBJ1-3; D uncertain. V was trimmed by 0 bases and J by 0 bases, leaving 9 bases between them. The germline gives CDR1 GTSNPN, CDR2 SVGIG (reference sequence). This CDR3 comprises 15 residues. CDR3 bases: TGTGCCTGGAGTGTACGTGGCCTCTCTGGAAACACCATATATTTT. This sequence encodes CAWSVRGLSGNTIYF.

The chain recombines TRBV7-9 with TRBJ2-7; 9 nucleotides agree with TRBD1. The CDR3 loop spans 14 amino acids. V was clipped by 6 bases and J by 2 bases; unmatched bases: 5. The germline V gene encodes CDR1 SEHNR and CDR2 FQNEAQ (reference sequence). The CDR3 nucleotides read TGTGCCAGCAGTTGGGGACAGGGAGCCTACGAGCAGTACGTC. This encodes CASSWGQGAYEQYV.

The J gene is TRBJ1-2, the V gene TRBV19, with no clear D. The CDR3 sequence is 16 residues long. Germline CDR1 is LNHDA and CDR2 is SQIVND (reference sequence). Deletions cut 7 bases from V and 1 base from J, with 19 bases between. The CDR3 region is CASKPGGNRDNYGYTF. CDR3 nucleotides: TGTGCCAGTAAGCCGGGAGGGAACAGAGATAACTATGGCTACACCTTC.

The chain is built from TRBV19 and TRBJ1-1, with 8 bases lining up with TRBD1. V shed 4 bases and J 5 bases; nucleotides not matched to a gene: 6. Germline V CDR1 and CDR2: LNHDA, SQIVND (reference sequence). This CDR3 comprises 14 residues. The CDR3 DNA reads TGTGCCAGTAGTACTCGCCAGGGGGCAACTGAAGCTTTCTTT. Translated: CASSTRQGATEAFF.

A remark on this clone: Other DNA sequences in the sample encode the same CDR3. The rearrangement uses TRBV19 and TRBJ1-5; 7 positions agree with TRBD1. Germline lookup yields CDR1 LNHDA and CDR2 SQIVND (reference sequence). This CDR3 has 14 amino acids. V shed 4 bases and J 2 bases; nucleotides not matched to a gene: 2. CDR3 region: CASSTTGGNQPQHF. CDR3 bases: TGTGCCAGTAGTACCACAGGGGGCAATCAGCCCCAGCATTTT. The full variable domain, completed using reference TRBV19 and TRBJ1-5, is DGGITQSPKYLFRKEGQNVTLSCEQNLNHDAMYWYRQDPGQGLRLIYYSQIVNDFQKGDIAEGYSVSREKKESFPLTVTSAQKNPTAFYLCASSTTGGNQPQHFGDGTRLSIL.

V and J are TRBV2 and TRBJ1-2, with 7 bases fitting TRBD1. The length of the CDR3 is 12 residues. Germline assignment: CDR1 SNHLY and CDR2 FYNNEI. After removal of 11 bases from V and 1 base from J, the junction contained 4 bases not matched to a gene. The CDR3 is CASQGDNYGYTF. In DNA, the CDR3 is TGTGCCTCCCAGGGGGATAACTATGGCTACACCTTC.